The TCR beta chain under discussion was sequenced for a study of cytomegalovirus exposure and HLA in healthy donors. Study summary: Earlier results showed approximately 110 million unique TCR beta sequences derived from 150 million to 200 million T cells. Overall study results and limits: The productive fraction for most TCR beta V segments was about 87% or about 30% in an earlier analysis. The authors listed approximately 160 TCR beta chains as cytomegalovirus-associated. Likely technical artifact: a cluster of highly shared sequence variants.

As concerns this clone: What it binds is unknown.

PCR primers comprised 60 Vbeta and 13 Jbeta primers. Profiling relied on immunoSEQ multiplex PCR, and the TCRdb table lists in-frame clones only, not all of them. This sample's table reports around 40,000 clones. This CDR3 has 13 amino acids. With 2 bases removed from V and 6 bases from J, the gap between germline ends came to 11 bases. Germline V gene sequence: CDR1 SGHKS, CDR2 YYEKEE (reference sequence). This TCR was sampled from a human donor in good health. Material for sequencing was PBMCs. The J gene is TRBJ1-2, the V gene TRBV5-5; D possibly corresponds to TRBD1 (5 bases). The CDR3 coding sequence is TGTGCCAGCAGCTTCACAGGATTCGATGGCTACACCTTC. Translating gives CASSFTGFDGYTF.